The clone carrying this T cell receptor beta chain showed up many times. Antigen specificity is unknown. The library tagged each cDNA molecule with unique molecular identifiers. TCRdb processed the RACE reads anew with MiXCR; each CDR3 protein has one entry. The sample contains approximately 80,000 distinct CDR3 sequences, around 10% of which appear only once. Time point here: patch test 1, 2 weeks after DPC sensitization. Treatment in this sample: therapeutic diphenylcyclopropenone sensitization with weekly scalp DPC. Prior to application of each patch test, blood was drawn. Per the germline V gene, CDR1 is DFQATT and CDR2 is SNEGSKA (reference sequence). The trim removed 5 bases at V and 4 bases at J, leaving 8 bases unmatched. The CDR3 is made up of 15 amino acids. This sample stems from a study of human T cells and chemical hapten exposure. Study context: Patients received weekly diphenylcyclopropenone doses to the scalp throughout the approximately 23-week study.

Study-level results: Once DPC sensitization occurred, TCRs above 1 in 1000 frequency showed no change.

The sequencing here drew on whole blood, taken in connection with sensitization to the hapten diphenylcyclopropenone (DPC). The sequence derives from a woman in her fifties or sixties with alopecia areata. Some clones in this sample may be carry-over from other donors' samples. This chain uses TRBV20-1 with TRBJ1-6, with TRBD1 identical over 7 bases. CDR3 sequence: CSAQDRTSYNSPLHF. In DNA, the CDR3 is TGCAGTGCTCAGGACAGGACGTCGTATAATTCACCCCTCCACTTT.